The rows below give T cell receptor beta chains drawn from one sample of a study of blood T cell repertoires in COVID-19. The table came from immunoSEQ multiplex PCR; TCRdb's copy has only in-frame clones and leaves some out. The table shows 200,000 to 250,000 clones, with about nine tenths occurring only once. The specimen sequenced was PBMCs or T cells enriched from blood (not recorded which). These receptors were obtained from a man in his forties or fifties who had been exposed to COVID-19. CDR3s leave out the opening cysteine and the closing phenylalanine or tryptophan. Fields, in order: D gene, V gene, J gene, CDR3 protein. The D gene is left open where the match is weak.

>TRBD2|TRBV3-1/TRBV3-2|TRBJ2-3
ASSQGGTSRADTQY
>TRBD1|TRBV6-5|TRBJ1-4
ASQGTVNEKLF
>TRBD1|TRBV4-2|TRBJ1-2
ASSRTGGGGYT
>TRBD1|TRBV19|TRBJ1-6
ASSIERTGDSPLH
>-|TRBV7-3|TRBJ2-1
ASSPGTYNEQF
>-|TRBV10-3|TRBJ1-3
ATRGGNTIY
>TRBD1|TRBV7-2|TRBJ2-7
ASSRQGASEQY
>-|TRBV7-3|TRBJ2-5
ASSLTAGEFETQY
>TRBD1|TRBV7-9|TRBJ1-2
ASSFGTGDDGYT
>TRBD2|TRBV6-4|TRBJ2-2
ASSVFGGANTGELF
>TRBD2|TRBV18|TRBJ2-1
ASSPKAGGIGEQF
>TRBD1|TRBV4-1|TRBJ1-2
ASSQLQGSLPYGYT
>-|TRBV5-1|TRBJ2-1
ASSLQGGEEF
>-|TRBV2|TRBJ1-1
ASKSWGRDTEAF
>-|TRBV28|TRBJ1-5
ASTDRGGAWDQPQH
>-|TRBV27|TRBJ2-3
ASSPPGITDTQY
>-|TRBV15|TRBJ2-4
ATSTLGRTLKNIQY
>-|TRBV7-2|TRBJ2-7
ASSSPLQGFTYEQY
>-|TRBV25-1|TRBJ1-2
ASSEGHYGYT
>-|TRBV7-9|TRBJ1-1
ASTSLGGNTEAF